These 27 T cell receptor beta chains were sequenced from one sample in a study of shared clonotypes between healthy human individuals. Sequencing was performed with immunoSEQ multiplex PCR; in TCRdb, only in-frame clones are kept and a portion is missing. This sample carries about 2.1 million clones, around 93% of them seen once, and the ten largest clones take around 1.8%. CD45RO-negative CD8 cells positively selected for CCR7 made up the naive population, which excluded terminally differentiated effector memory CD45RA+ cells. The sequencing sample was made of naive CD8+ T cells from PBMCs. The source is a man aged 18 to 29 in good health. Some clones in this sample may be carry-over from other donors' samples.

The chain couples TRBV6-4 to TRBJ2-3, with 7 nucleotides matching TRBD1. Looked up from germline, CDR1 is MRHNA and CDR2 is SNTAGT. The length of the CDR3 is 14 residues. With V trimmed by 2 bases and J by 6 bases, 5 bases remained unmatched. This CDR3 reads CASSDRGLRDTQYF. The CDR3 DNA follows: TGTGCCAGCAGTGACAGGGGGCTTAGGGATACGCAGTATTTT.

The DNA of the CDR3 is TGTGCCAGCAGCTTCTGGGGAGGGGCTGCCTACGAGCAGTACTTC. Translated, it gives CASSFWGGAAYEQYF. The rearrangement links TRBV5-6 to TRBJ2-7; 7 positions agree with TRBD2. The CDR3 runs 15 residues. Unmatched junction bases numbered 7, after V lost 2 bases and J lost 2 bases. Germline CDR1 reads SGHDT; CDR2 reads YYEEEE.

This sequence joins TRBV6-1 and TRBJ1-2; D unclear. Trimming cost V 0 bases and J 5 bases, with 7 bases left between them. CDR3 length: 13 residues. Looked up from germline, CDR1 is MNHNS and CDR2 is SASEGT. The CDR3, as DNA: TGTGCCAGCAGTGAAGCCGCAGATTATGGCTACACCTTC. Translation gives CASSEAADYGYTF.

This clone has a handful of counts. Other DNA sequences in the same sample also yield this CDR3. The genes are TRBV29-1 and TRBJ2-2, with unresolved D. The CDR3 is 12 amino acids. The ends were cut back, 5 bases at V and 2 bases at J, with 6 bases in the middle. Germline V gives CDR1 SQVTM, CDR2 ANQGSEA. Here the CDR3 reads CSVRSNTGELFF. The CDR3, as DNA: TGCAGCGTTCGGAGTAACACCGGGGAGCTGTTTTTT.

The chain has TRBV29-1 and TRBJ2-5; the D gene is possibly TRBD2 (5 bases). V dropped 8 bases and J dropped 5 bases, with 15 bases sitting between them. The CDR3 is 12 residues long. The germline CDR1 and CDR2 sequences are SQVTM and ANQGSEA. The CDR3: CSSWADWETQYF. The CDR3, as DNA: TGCAGCTCTTGGGCGGACTGGGAGACCCAGTACTTC.

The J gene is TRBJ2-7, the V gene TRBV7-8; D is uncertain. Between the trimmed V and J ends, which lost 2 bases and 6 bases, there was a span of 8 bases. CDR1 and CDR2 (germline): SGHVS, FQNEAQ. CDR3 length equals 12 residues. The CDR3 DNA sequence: TGTGCCAGCAGCTTAATGACTGTCGAGCAGTACTTC. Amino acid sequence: CASSLMTVEQYF. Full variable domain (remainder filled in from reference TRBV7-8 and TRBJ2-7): GAGVSQSPRYKVAKRGQDVALRCDPISGHVSLFWYQQALGQGPEFLTYFQNEAQLDKSGLPSDRFFAERPEGSVSTLKIQRTQQEDSAVYLCASSLMTVEQYFGPGTRLTVT.

CDR3 nucleotides: TGTGCCAGCAGTTTACAGGACAGGGGAGGTGGCTACACCTTC. Translating gives CASSLQDRGGGYTF. V usage is TRBV27 and J usage is TRBJ1-2; 9 bases line up with TRBD1. Trimming took 2 bases from V and 7 from J; bases not matched to a gene: 5. The CDR3 sequence is 14 residues long. Germline loops: CDR1 MNHEY, CDR2 SMNVEV (reference sequence).

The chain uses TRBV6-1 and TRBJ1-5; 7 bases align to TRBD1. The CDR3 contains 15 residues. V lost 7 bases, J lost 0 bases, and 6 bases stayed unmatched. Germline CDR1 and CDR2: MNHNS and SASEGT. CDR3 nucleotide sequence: TGTGCCAGCAATAGGAGACAGGGTAGCAATCAGCCCCAGCATTTT. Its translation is CASNRRQGSNQPQHF.

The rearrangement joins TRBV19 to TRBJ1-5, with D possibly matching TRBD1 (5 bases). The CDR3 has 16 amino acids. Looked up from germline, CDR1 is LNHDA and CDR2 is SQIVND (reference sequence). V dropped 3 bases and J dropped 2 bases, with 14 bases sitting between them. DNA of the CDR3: TGTGCCAGTAGTATGCCCCAGGGTCTGCGCAATCAGCCCCAGCATTTT. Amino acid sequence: CASSMPQGLRNQPQHF.

The CDR3: CASSLNLNTGELFF. CDR3 bases: TGTGCCAGCAGCTTAAACCTGAACACCGGGGAGCTGTTTTTT. The V and J genes are TRBV7-3 and TRBJ2-2; D is undetermined. V was clipped by 1 base and J by 1 base, with 4 bases between them. CDR1 and CDR2 (germline): SGHTA, FQGTGA. The CDR3 contains 14 residues.

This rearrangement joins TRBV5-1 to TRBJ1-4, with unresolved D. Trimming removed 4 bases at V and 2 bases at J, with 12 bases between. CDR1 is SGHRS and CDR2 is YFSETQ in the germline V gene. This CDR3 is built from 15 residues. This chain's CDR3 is CASSEPSYTNEKLFF. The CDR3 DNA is TGCGCCAGCAGCGAACCCTCGTACACTAATGAAAAACTGTTTTTT.

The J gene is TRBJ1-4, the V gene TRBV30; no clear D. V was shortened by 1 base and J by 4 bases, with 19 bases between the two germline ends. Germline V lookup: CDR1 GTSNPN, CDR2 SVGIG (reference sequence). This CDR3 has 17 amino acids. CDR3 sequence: CAWSASQMVGINEKLFF. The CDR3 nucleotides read TGTGCCTGGAGTGCCTCCCAGATGGTGGGGATTAATGAAAAACTGTTTTTT.

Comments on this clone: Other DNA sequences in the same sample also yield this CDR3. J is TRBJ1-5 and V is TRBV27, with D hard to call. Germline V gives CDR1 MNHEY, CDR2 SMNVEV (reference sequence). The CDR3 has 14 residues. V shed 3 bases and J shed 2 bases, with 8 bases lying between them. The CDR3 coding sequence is TGTGCCAGCAGTTTTGTCGGGGGCAATCAGCCCCAGCATTTT. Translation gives CASSFVGGNQPQHF.

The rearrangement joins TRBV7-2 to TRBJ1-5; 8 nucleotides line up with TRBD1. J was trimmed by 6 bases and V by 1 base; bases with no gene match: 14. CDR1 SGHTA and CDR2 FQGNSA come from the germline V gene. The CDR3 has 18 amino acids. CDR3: CASSLEGRLDRVSQPQHF. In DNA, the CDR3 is TGTGCCAGCAGCTTAGAAGGTCGGCTGGACAGGGTTTCTCAGCCCCAGCATTTT.

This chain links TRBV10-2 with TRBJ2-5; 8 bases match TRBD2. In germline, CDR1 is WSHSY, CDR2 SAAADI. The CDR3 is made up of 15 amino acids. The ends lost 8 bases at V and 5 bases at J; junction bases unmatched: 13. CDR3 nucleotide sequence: TGCGCCAGCGGTGCCCCGGGACTAGTATTTGAGACCCAGTACTTC. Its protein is CASGAPGLVFETQYF.

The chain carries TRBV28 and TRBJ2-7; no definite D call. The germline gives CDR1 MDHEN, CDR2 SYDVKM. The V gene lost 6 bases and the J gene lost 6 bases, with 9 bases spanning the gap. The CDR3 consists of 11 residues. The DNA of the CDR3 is TGTGCCAGCAGCTCAGGACGCGAGCAGTACTTC. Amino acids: CASSSGREQYF.

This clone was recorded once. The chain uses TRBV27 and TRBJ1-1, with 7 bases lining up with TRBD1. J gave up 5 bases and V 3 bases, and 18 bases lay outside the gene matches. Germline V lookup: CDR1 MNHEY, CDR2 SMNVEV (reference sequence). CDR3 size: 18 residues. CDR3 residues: CASSFGGGGEERGTEAFF. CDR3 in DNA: TGTGCCAGCAGTTTCGGGGGAGGGGGCGAGGAAAGAGGGACTGAAGCTTTCTTT.

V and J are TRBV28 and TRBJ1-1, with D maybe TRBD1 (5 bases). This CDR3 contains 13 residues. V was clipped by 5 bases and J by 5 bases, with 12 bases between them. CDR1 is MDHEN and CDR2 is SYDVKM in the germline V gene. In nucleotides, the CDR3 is TGTGCCAGCAGTCAATACGGGGGAACTGAAGCTTTCTTT. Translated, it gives CASSQYGGTEAFF. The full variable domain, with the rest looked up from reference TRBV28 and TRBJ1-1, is DVKVTQSSRYLVKRTGEKVFLECVQDMDHENMFWYRQDPGLGLRLIYFSYDVKMKEKGDIPEGYSVSREKKERFSLILESASTNQTSMYLCASSQYGGTEAFFGQGTRLTVV.

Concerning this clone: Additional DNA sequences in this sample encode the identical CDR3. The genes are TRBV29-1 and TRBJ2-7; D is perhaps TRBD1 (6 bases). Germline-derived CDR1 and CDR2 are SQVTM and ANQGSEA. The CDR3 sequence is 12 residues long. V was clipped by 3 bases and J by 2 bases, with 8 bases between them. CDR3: CSVEAGAYEQYF. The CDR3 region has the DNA TGCAGCGTTGAGGCAGGGGCCTACGAGCAGTACTTC.

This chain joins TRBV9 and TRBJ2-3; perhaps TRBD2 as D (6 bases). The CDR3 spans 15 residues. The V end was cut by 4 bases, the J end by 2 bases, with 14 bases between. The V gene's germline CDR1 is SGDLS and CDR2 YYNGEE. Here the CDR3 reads CASSNGGTFTDTQYF. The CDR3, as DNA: TGTGCCAGCAGCAACGGAGGGACCTTCACAGATACGCAGTATTTT.

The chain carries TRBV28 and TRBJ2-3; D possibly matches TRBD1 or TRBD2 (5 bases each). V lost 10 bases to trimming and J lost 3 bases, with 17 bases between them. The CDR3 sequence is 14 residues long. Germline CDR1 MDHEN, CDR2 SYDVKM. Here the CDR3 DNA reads TGTGCCACTGGGTCCTCGTGGGGGACAGATACGCAGTATTTT. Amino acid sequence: CATGSSWGTDTQYF. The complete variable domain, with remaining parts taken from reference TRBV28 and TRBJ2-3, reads DVKVTQSSRYLVKRTGEKVFLECVQDMDHENMFWYRQDPGLGLRLIYFSYDVKMKEKGDIPEGYSVSREKKERFSLILESASTNQTSMYLCATGSSWGTDTQYFGPGTRLTVL.

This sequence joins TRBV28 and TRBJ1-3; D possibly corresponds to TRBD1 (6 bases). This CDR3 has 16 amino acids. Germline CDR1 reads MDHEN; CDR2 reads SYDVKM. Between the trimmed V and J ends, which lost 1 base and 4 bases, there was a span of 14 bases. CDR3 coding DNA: TGTGCCAGCAGTTTATACGGGGGCCGCCACGGAAACACCATATATTTT. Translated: CASSLYGGRHGNTIYF.

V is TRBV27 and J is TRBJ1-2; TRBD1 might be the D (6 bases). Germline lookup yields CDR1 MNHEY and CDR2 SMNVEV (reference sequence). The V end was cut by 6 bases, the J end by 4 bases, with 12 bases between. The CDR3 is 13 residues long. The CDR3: CASSVRGSYGYTF. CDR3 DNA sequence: TGTGCCAGCAGCGTCAGGGGTTCCTATGGCTACACCTTC.

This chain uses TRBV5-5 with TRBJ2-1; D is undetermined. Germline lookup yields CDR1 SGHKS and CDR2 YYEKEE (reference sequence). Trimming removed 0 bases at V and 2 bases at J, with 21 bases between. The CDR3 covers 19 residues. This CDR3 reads CASSLESQRFLQPYNEQFF. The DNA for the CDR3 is TGTGCCAGCAGCTTGGAATCCCAGCGATTTCTGCAACCCTACAATGAGCAGTTCTTC.

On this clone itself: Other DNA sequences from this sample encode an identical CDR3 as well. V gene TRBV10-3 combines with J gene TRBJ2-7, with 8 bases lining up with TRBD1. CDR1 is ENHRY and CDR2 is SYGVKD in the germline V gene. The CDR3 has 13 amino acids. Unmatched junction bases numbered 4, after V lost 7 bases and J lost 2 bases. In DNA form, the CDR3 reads TGTGCCATCAACGACAGGGGTACCTACGAGCAGTACTTC. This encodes CAINDRGTYEQYF.

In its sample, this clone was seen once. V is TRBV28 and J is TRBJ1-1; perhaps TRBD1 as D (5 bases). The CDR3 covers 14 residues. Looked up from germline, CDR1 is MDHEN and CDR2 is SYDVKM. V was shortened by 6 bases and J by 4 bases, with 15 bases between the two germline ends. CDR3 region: CASRKTQGGTEAFF. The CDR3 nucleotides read TGTGCCAGCAGAAAAACCCAGGGCGGCACTGAAGCTTTCTTT.

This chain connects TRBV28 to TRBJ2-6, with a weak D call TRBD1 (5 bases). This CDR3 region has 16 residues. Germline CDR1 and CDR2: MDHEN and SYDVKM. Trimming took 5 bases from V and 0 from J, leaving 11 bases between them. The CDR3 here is CASSLDRISGANVLTF. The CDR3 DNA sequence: TGTGCCAGCAGTCTCGACAGAATCTCTGGGGCCAACGTCCTGACTTTC.